Below, 10 T cell receptor beta chains from the same sample are listed, as sequenced in a study of T cell changes during pregnancy in multiple sclerosis. Assay: immunoSEQ multiplex PCR; the TCRdb copy retains only in-frame clones and omits some. The sample includes fewer than 85,000 clones, roughly 96% seen only once; the top ten take 0.85% to 1.3%. The sequences come from peripheral blood, collected in the second trimester of pregnancy. The source is a female donor with multiple sclerosis, enrolled in a pregnancy study.

The chain joins TRBV6-5 to TRBJ2-3, with D perhaps TRBD2 (5 bases). Germline values: CDR1 MNHEY, CDR2 SVGAGI. Trimming cost V 1 base and J 4 bases, with 12 bases left between them. The CDR3 runs to 15 residues. CDR3 protein: CASSYFGSRADTQYF. The DNA of the CDR3 is TGTGCCAGCAGTTACTTTGGGAGTCGGGCAGATACGCAGTATTTT.

V and J are TRBV7-8 and TRBJ2-7, with D tentatively TRBD1 (6 bases). Germline assignment: CDR1 SGHVS and CDR2 FQNEAQ. The CDR3 covers 13 residues. The V end lost 6 bases, the J end lost 2 bases, and 11 bases lay between the germline ends. Here the CDR3 reads CASRSGHPYEQYF. For the CDR3, the DNA is TGTGCCAGCAGGTCGGGACACCCCTACGAGCAGTACTTC.

The V and J genes are TRBV6-6 and TRBJ1-5; TRBD1 matches 7 bases. This CDR3 contains 16 residues. The junction had 12 bases not matched to a gene; V was cut back by 6 bases and J by 4 bases. The germline gives CDR1 MNHNY, CDR2 SVGAGI (reference sequence). The CDR3 region is CASSLQGGRGNQPQHF. CDR3 DNA: TGTGCCAGCAGCTTACAAGGGGGCAGGGGGAATCAGCCCCAGCATTTT.

This clone was seen a single time. This chain joins TRBV5-4 and TRBJ2-5, with TRBD1 as a possible D gene (7 bases). Per the germline V gene, CDR1 is SGHNT and CDR2 is YYREEE (reference sequence). The CDR3 is made up of 16 amino acids. The V gene lost 4 bases and the J gene lost 2 bases, with 18 bases spanning the gap. The CDR3, as DNA: TGTGCCAGCAGCCGTGTGGGCGGGACAGCACAAGAGACCCAGTACTTC. It encodes CASSRVGGTAQETQYF.

Worth noting for this clone: Germline is not matched at one junction end, which may reflect a read error. The chain links TRBV6-6 to TRBJ2-5; TRBD1 agrees at 7 bases. The germline gives CDR1 MNHNY, CDR2 SVGAGI (reference sequence). The CDR3 has 13 amino acids. CDR3 loop: CASSSTGQGTQYF. For the CDR3, the DNA is TGTGCCAGCAGTTCGACAGGGCAAGGGACCCAGTACTTC.

The CDR3 spells CASSSNVEEGTQYF. CDR3 coding DNA: TGTGCCAGCAGCTCGAACGTGGAGGAGGGGACCCAGTACTTC. The rearrangement uses TRBV5-6 and TRBJ2-5, with D perhaps TRBD2 (6 bases). The CDR3 spans 14 residues. The V end was cut by 3 bases, the J end by 7 bases, with 16 bases between. The germline CDR1 and CDR2 sequences are SGHDT and YYEEEE.

The chain carries TRBV13 and TRBJ2-7; D possibly corresponds to TRBD1 (6 bases). The CDR3 loop spans 14 amino acids. V was shortened by 5 bases and J by 5 bases, with 16 bases between the two germline ends. In germline, CDR1 is PRHDT, CDR2 FYEKMQ (reference sequence). The CDR3 bases are TGTGCCAGCAGCAGTCCGGGACACCGCCACGAGCAGTACTTC. Its translation is CASSSPGHRHEQYF.

V and J are TRBV18 and TRBJ2-1, with D possibly being TRBD2 (5 bases). The V gene lost 2 bases and the J gene lost 10 bases, with 9 bases spanning the gap. The CDR3 consists of 12 residues. The germline V gene has CDR1 KGHSH and CDR2 LQKENI. The CDR3 coding sequence is TGTGCCAGCTCACCAGGACTCTTGGAGCAGTTCTTC. This translates into CASSPGLLEQFF.

V gene TRBV6-1 combines with J gene TRBJ1-3, with D perhaps TRBD1 (5 bases). V shed 8 bases and J shed 1 base, with 12 bases lying between them. Germline lookup yields CDR1 MNHNS and CDR2 SASEGT. The CDR3 has 14 residues. CDR3 sequence (DNA): TGTGCCAGCCGGGGGAGCCCTTCTGGAAACACCATATATTTT. Protein sequence: CASRGSPSGNTIYF.

This chain joins TRBV28 and TRBJ1-1; 8 nucleotides align to TRBD1. The V gene's germline CDR1 is MDHEN and CDR2 SYDVKM. The CDR3 has 13 amino acids. With 6 bases clipped from V and 7 bases from J, the junction kept 7 bases outside the gene matches. The CDR3 protein is CASRKQGVREAFF. The CDR3, as DNA: TGTGCCAGCAGGAAACAGGGGGTGCGTGAAGCTTTCTTT. The full variable domain, with the rest looked up from reference TRBV28 and TRBJ1-1, is DVKVTQSSRYLVKRTGEKVFLECVQDMDHENMFWYRQDPGLGLRLIYFSYDVKMKEKGDIPEGYSVSREKKERFSLILESASTNQTSMYLCASRKQGVREAFFGQGTRLTVV.